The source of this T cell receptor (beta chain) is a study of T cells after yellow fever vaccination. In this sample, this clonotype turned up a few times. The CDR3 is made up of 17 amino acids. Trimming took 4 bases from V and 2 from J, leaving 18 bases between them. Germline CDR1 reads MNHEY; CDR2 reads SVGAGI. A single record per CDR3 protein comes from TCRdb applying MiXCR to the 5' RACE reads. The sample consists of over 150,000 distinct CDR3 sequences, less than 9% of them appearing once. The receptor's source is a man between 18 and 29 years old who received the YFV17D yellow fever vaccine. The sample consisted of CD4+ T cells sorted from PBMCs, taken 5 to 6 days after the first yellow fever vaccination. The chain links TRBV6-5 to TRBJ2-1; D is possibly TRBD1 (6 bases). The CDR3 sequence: CASSSRTGFRAYNEQFF. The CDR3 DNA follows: TGTGCCAGCAGTTCTCGTACAGGGTTTCGGGCCTACAATGAGCAGTTCTTC.